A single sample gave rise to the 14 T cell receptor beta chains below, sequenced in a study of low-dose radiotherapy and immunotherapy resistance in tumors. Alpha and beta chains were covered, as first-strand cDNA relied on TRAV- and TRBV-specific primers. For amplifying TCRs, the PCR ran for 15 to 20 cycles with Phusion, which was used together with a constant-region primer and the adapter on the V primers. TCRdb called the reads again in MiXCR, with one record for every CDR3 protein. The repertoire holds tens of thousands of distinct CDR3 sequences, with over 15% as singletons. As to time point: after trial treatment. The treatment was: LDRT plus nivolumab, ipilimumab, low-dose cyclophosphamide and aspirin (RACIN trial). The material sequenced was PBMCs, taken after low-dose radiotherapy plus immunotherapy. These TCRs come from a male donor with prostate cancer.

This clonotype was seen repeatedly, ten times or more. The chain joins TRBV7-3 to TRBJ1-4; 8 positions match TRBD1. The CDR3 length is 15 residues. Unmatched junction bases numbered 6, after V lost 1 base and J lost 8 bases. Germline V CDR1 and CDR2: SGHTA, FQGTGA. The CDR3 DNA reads TGTGCCAGCAGCTTAAGGGCGGGGACAGGCGAAAAACTGTTTTTT. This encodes CASSLRAGTGEKLFF.

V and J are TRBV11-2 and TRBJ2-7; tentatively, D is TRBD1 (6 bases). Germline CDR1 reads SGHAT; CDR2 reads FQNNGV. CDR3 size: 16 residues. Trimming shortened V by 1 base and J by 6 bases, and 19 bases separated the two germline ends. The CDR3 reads CASSLVTGQYPSEQYF. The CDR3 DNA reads TGTGCCAGCAGCTTAGTCACAGGACAGTACCCAAGCGAGCAGTACTTC. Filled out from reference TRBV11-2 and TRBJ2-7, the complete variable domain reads EAGVAQSPRYKIIEKRQSVAFWCNPISGHATLYWYQQILGQGPKLLIQFQNNGVVDDSQLPKDRFSAERLKGVDSTLKIQPAKLEDSAVYLCASSLVTGQYPSEQYFGPGTRLTVT.

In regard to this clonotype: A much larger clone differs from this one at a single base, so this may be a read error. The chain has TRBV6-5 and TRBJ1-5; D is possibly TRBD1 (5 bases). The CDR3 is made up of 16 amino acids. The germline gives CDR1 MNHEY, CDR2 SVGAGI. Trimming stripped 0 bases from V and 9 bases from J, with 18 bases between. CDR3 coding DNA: TGTGCCAGCAGTTACTCTAGGCTGGGACGGGATCGGCCCCAGCATTTT. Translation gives CASSYSRLGRDRPQHF.

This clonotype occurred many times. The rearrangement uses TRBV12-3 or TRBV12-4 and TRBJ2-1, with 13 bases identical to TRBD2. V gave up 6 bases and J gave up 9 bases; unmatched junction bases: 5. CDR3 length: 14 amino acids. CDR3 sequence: CASRRLAGGGEQFF. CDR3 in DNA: TGTGCCAGCAGAAGACTAGCGGGAGGAGGTGAGCAGTTCTTC.

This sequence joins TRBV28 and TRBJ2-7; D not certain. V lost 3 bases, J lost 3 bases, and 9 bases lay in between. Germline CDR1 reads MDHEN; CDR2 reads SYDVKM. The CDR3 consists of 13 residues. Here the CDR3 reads CASSFGLLYEQYF. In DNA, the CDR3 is TGTGCCAGCAGTTTCGGGCTCCTCTACGAGCAGTACTTC.

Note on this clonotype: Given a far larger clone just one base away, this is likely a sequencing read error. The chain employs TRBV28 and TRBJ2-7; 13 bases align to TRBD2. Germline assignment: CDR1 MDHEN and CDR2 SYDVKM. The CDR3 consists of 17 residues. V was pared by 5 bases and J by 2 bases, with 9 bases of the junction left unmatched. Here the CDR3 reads CASSQGLAGTNTYEQYF. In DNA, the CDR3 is TGTGCCAGCAGTCAGGGACTAGCGGGGACAAACACCTACGAGCAGTACTTC.

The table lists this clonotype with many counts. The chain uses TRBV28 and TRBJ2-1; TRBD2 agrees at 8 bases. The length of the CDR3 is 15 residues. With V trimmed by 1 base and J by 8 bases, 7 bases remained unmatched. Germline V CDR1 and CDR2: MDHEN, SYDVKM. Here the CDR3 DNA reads TGTGCCAGCAGTTTATACAGCGGGAGACTGGATGAGCAGTTCTTC. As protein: CASSLYSGRLDEQFF. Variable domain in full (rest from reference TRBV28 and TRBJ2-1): DVKVTQSSRYLVKRTGEKVFLECVQDMDHENMFWYRQDPGLGLRLIYFSYDVKMKEKGDIPEGYSVSREKKERFSLILESASTNQTSMYLCASSLYSGRLDEQFFGPGTRLTVL.

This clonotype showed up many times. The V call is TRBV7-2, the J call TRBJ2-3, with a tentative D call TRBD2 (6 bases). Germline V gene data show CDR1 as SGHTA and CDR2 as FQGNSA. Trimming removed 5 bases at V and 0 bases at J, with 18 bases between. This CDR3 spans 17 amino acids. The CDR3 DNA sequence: TGTGCCAGCAGCATCTCGAGGGTCAGCGGGAGCACAGATACGCAGTATTTT. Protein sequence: CASSISRVSGSTDTQYF. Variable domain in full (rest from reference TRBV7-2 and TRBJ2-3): GAGVSQSPSNKVTEKGKDVELRCDPISGHTALYWYRQSLGQGLEFLIYFQGNSAPDKSGLPSDRFSAERTGGSVSTLTIQRTQQEDSAVYLCASSISRVSGSTDTQYFGPGTRLTVL.

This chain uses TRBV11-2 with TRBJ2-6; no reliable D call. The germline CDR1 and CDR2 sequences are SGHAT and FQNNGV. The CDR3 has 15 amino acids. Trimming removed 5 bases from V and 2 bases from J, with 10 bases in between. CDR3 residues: CASSLMSTGANVLTF. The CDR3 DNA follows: TGTGCCAGCAGCCTCATGTCCACTGGGGCCAACGTCCTGACTTTC.

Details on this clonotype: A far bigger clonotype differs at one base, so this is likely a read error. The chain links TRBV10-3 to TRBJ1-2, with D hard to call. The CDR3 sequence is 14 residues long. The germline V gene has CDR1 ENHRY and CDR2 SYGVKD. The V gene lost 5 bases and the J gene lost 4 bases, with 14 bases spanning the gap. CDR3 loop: CAISYGPDFYGYTF. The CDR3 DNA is TGTGCCATCAGTTACGGTCCGGATTTCTATGGCTACACCTTC.

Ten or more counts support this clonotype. In nucleotides, the CDR3 is TGTGCCAGCATCTCTATCGCAACGGGAGGTTTCGCACATGGTGAGCAGTTCTTC. Its translation: CASISIATGGFAHGEQFF. This rearrangement joins TRBV6-2 or TRBV6-3 to TRBJ2-1, with 7 nucleotides matching TRBD2. Germline trimming cut 7 bases from V and 9 bases from J; bases unmatched to any gene: 24. The CDR3 extends over 18 amino acids. Per germline, CDR1 MNHEY and CDR2 SVGEGT.

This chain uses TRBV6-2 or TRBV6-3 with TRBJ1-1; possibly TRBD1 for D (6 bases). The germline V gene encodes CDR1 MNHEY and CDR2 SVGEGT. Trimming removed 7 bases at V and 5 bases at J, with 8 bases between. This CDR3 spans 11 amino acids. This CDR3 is CASTQGTEAFF. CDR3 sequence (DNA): TGTGCCAGCACCCAGGGGACTGAAGCTTTCTTT.

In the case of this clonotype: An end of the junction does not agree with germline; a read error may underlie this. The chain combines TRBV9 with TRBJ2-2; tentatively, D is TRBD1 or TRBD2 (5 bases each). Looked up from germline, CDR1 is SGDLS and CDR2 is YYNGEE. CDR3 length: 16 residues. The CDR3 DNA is TGTGCCAGCAGCGAATCCGGCAGGGAAGGCACCGGGGAGCTGTTATTT. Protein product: CASSESGREGTGELLF.

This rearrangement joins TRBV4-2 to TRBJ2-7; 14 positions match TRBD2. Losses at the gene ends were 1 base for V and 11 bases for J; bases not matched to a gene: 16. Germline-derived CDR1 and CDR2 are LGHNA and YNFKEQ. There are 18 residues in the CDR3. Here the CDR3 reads CASSQGRPTGTSGRGEYF. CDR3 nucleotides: TGTGCCAGCAGCCAAGGTAGACCGACCGGGACTAGCGGGAGAGGGGAGTACTTC.